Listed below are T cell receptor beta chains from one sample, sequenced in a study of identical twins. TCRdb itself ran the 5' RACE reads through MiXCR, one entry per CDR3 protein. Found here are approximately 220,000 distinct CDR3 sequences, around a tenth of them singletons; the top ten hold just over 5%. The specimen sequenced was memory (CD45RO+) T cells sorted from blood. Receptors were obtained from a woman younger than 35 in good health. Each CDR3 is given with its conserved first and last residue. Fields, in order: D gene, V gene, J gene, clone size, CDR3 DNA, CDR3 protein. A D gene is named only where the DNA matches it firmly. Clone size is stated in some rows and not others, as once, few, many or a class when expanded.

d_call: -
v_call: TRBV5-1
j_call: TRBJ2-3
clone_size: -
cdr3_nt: TGCGCCAGCAGCAGGACAGAGGCCACAGATACGCAGTATTTT
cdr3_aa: CASSRTEATDTQYF

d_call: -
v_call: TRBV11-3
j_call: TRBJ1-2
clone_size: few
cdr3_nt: TGTGCCAGCAGCCTGTCGTTCTGGAACCTAAAAGGCGATGGCTACACCTTC
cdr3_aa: CASSLSFWNLKGDGYTF

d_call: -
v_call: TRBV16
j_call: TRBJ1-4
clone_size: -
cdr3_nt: TGTGCCAGCAGCCCATCCGGGACAAAACTGTTTTTT
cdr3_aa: CASSPSGTKLFF

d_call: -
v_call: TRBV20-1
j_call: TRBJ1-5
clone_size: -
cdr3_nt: TGCAGTGCTAGAACGATGGACGGGAATCAGCCCCAGCATTTT
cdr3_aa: CSARTMDGNQPQHF

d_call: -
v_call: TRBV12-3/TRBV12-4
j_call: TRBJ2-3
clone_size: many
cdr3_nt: TGTGCCAGCAGGGTGGGGCCGGATACGCAGTATTTT
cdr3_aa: CASRVGPDTQYF

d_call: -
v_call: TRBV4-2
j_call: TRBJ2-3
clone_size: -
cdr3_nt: TGTGCCAGCAGCCAAGGACAGAGCACAGATACGCAGTATTTT
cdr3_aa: CASSQGQSTDTQYF

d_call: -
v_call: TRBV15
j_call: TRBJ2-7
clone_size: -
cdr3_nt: TGTGCCACCAGCAGAGAGTTGGGCGAGGACGGGCAGTACTTC
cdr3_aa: CATSRELGEDGQYF

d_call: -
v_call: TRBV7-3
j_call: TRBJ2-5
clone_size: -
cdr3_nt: TGTGCCAGCAGCTTAACCCGGCGGGTGGGGCAAGAGACCCAGTACTTC
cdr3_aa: CASSLTRRVGQETQYF

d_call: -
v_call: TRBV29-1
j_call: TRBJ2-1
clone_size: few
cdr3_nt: TGCAGCGTTGAACTAGGATTAAATGAGCAGTTCTTC
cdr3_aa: CSVELGLNEQFF

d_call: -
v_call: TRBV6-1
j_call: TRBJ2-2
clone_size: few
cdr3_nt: TGTGCCAGCAGCGATCCCGGGGAGCTGTTTTTT
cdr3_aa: CASSDPGELFF

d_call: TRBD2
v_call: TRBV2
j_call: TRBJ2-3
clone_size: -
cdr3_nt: TGTGCCAGCAGGAGGACTAGCGGATACACAGATACGCAGTATTTT
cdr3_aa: CASRRTSGYTDTQYF

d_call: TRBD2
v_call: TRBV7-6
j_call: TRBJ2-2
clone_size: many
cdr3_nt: TGTGCCAGCAGCTTAGACCTAGCGGGGGGCATGGTCACCGGGGAGCTGTTTTTT
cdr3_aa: CASSLDLAGGMVTGELFF

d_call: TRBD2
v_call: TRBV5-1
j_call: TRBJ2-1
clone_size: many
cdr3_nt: TGCGCCAGCAGCGGGACTAGCGGGGACCCCGCTTTGTACAATGAGCAGTTCTTC
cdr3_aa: CASSGTSGDPALYNEQFF

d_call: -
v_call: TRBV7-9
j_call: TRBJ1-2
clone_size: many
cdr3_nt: TGTGCCAGCAGCCCTCGAGAGGGTACAAGTAGAGGCTACACCTTC
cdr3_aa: CASSPREGTSRGYTF

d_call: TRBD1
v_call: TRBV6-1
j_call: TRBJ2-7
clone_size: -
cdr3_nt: TGTGCCAGCAGTGAAGCGACAGGGGGCCGACCCGAGCAGTACTTC
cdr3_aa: CASSEATGGRPEQYF

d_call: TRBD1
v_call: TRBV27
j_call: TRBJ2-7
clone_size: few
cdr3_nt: TGTGCCAGCAGTTCCGCAGGGTGGGAACCGGGACAGTTTTTAGCCGAGCCCGACGAGCAGTACTTC
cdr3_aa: CASSSAGWEPGQFLAEPDEQYF